These 20 T cell receptor beta chains originate from one sample sequenced in a study of blood T cell repertoires in COVID-19. Here immunoSEQ multiplex PCR was the method, and the copy in TCRdb shows in-frame clones only, minus some. The sample lists 280,000 or so clones; about 90% were seen once. Sequenced material: PBMCs or T cells enriched from blood (not recorded which). Source of these receptors: a woman aged 45-59 years who had been exposed to COVID-19.

The V gene is TRBV30, the J gene TRBJ1-2; the match to TRBD1 covers 9 bases. The trim removed 1 base at V and 4 bases at J, leaving 10 bases unmatched. The CDR3 spans 16 residues. Germline CDR1 reads GTSNPN; CDR2 reads SVGIG (reference sequence). Here the CDR3 reads CAWSARGTGMVYGYTF. CDR3 nucleotide sequence: TGTGCCTGGAGTGCCCGGGGGACAGGGATGGTCTATGGCTACACCTTC. The full variable domain, rest sourced from reference TRBV30 and TRBJ1-2, is SQTIHQWPATLVQPVGSPLSLECTVEGTSNPNLYWYRQAAGRGLQLLFYSVGIGQISSEVPQNLSASRPQDRQFILSSKKLLLSDSGFYLCAWSARGTGMVYGYTFGSGTRLTVV.

The chain couples TRBV7-2 to TRBJ2-1; no reliable D call. The CDR3 extends over 13 amino acids. Germline V gene lookup returns CDR1 SGHTA and CDR2 FQGNSA. Trimming removed 5 bases from V and 0 bases from J, with 5 bases in between. CDR3 nucleotides: TGTGCCAGCAGCCCGAGCTCCTACAATGAGCAGTTCTTC. It codes for CASSPSSYNEQFF.

V usage is TRBV3-1 (or the pseudogene TRBV3-2) and J usage is TRBJ2-3; no reliable D call. Germline V gene lookup returns CDR1 LGHDT and CDR2 YNNKEL (reference sequence). V was trimmed by 1 base and J by 7 bases, leaving 9 bases between them. This CDR3 comprises 13 residues. The CDR3 loop is CASSQGALNTQYF. CDR3 DNA sequence: TGTGCCAGCAGCCAAGGGGCCCTCAATACGCAGTATTTT.

The chain is built from TRBV7-6 and TRBJ1-3; D unclear. CDR3 length: 16 residues. V was shortened by 0 bases and J by 0 bases, with 9 bases between the two germline ends. CDR1 and CDR2 (germline): SGHVS, FNYEAQ. In nucleotides, the CDR3 is TGTGCCAGCAGCTTAGCGGAGACCGGCTCTGGAAACACCATATATTTT. Translated: CASSLAETGSGNTIYF.

The CDR3, as DNA: TGTGCCAGCAGTGATCGACAGGGGGCCTTTGGCTATGGCTACACCTTC. Residues: CASSDRQGAFGYGYTF. This chain connects TRBV25-1 to TRBJ1-2, with 10 positions matching TRBD1. J lost 4 bases, V lost 3 bases, and 8 bases had no gene match. The CDR3 is 16 residues long. CDR1 is MGHDK and CDR2 is SYGVNS in the germline V gene.

The chain combines TRBV6-5 with TRBJ2-7, with 7 nucleotides matching TRBD1. The CDR3 has 14 residues. Germline V gives CDR1 MNHEY, CDR2 SVGAGI. The J segment lost 3 bases and the V segment lost 3 bases, leaving 5 bases of the junction unmatched. CDR3 nucleotides: TGTGCCAGCAGTTATCGGACAGGTTTCTACGAGCAGTACTTC. This codes for CASSYRTGFYEQYF.

The chain joins TRBV10-3 to TRBJ1-4; 9 bases match TRBD1. CDR3 size: 15 residues. J was trimmed by 8 bases and V by 2 bases; bases with no gene match: 6. CDR1 is ENHRY, CDR2 SYGVKD, per germline. The CDR3 here is CAISETGQGREKLFF. CDR3 sequence (DNA): TGTGCCATCAGTGAGACGGGACAGGGTCGGGAAAAACTGTTTTTT.

The chain combines TRBV5-4 with TRBJ1-2, with D possibly being TRBD1 (5 bases). In germline, CDR1 is SGHNT, CDR2 YYREEE (reference sequence). The CDR3 sequence is 15 residues long. V lost 3 bases to trimming and J lost 0 bases, with 12 bases between them. CDR3 in amino acids: CASSSKGRANYGYTF. The CDR3 DNA sequence: TGTGCCAGCAGCTCCAAGGGGCGAGCTAACTATGGCTACACCTTC.

J is TRBJ1-2 and V is TRBV29-1; 8 bases are a match to TRBD1. The CDR3 has 13 residues. V lost 3 bases and J lost 4; bases outside the gene matches: 4. The germline V gene has CDR1 SQVTM and CDR2 ANQGSEA. The CDR3: CSVDGQGTYGYTF. The CDR3 bases are TGCAGCGTTGATGGACAGGGTACCTATGGCTACACCTTC.

The gene calls are TRBV25-1 and TRBJ2-2; D not resolved. This CDR3 spans 14 amino acids. V was trimmed by 1 base and J by 5 bases, leaving 8 bases between them. Germline V gene sequence: CDR1 MGHDK, CDR2 SYGVNS. The CDR3 here is CASSESAVTGELFF. The CDR3 nucleotides read TGTGCCAGCAGTGAATCGGCGGTAACCGGGGAGCTGTTTTTT.

V gene TRBV3-1 (or the pseudogene TRBV3-2) combines with J gene TRBJ2-6, with 7 bases matching TRBD1. The CDR3 runs to 16 residues. Germline V lookup: CDR1 LGHDT, CDR2 YNNKEL (reference sequence). Trimming at V came to 5 bases and at J to 2 bases, leaving 6 bases not matched to a gene. In nucleotides, the CDR3 is TGTGCCAGCAGCTACGGGACAGCGACTGGGGCCAACGTCCTGACTTTC. This codes for CASSYGTATGANVLTF.

The chain links TRBV9 to TRBJ1-2; 8 bases fit TRBD1. Trimming removed 3 bases from V and 2 bases from J; junction bases left unmatched: 3. CDR1 and CDR2 from the germline V gene are SGDLS and YYNGEE. This CDR3 has 14 residues. Here the CDR3 reads CASSERTGNYGYTF. CDR3 DNA sequence: TGTGCCAGCAGCGAGCGGACAGGGAACTATGGCTACACCTTC. Filled out from reference TRBV9 and TRBJ1-2, the complete variable domain reads DSGVTQTPKHLITATGQRVTLRCSPRSGDLSVYWYQQSLDQGLQFLIQYYNGEERAKGNILERFSAQQFPDLHSELNLSSLELGDSALYFCASSERTGNYGYTFGSGTRLTVV.

The chain combines TRBV18 with TRBJ2-1, with TRBD2 matching over 7 bases. Germline-derived CDR1 and CDR2 are KGHSH and LQKENI. Unmatched junction bases numbered 2, after V lost 5 bases and J lost 1 base. This CDR3 has 14 residues. The CDR3 bases are TGTGCCAGCTCAACGGGGGGTTCCTACAATGAGCAGTTCTTC. It specifies CASSTGGSYNEQFF. Filled out from reference TRBV18 and TRBJ2-1, the complete variable domain reads NAGVMQNPRHLVRRRGQEARLRCSPMKGHSHVYWYRQLPEEGLKFMVYLQKENIIDESGMPKERFSAEFPKEGPSILRIQQVVRGDSAAYFCASSTGGSYNEQFFGPGTRLTVL.

The chain couples TRBV5-1 to TRBJ1-2; D not resolved. Deletions cut 3 bases from V and 2 bases from J, with 14 bases between. CDR3 length equals 15 residues. Germline V gene sequence: CDR1 SGHRS, CDR2 YFSETQ. The CDR3 DNA follows: TGCGCCAGCAGCTCCACATCAGGAGGGAACTATGGCTACACCTTC. Its translation: CASSSTSGGNYGYTF.

This chain's CDR3 is CSVAAGIRDTQYF. The CDR3 DNA is TGCAGCGTTGCGGCAGGGATTAGAGATACGCAGTATTTT. V gene TRBV29-1 combines with J gene TRBJ2-3, with D tentatively TRBD1 (5 bases). Trimming removed 4 bases at V and 5 bases at J, with 13 bases between. Germline V gene sequence: CDR1 SQVTM, CDR2 ANQGSEA. The CDR3 contains 13 residues.

This chain links TRBV9 with TRBJ1-2; TRBD1 is a possible D gene (5 bases). Trimming removed 0 bases at V and 3 bases at J, with 18 bases between. The length of the CDR3 is 17 residues. Germline V gene sequence: CDR1 SGDLS, CDR2 YYNGEE. The CDR3 region has the DNA TGTGCCAGCAGCGTAGCCACCGGGGGTCTTATCGACTATGGCTACACCTTC. It codes for CASSVATGGLIDYGYTF.

The chain has TRBV5-1 and TRBJ2-5, with D possibly matching TRBD1 (6 bases). Germline-derived CDR1 and CDR2 are SGHRS and YFSETQ. CDR3 length equals 14 residues. V lost 3 bases and J lost 1, with 10 bases in between. The CDR3 here is CASSYSRGQETQYF. CDR3 nucleotides: TGCGCCAGCAGCTATTCCAGGGGCCAAGAGACCCAGTACTTC.

This rearrangement joins TRBV5-1 to TRBJ2-1; 9 nucleotides match TRBD2. The germline V gene has CDR1 SGHRS and CDR2 YFSETQ. The V and J ends lost 1 base and 5 bases, in that order; junction bases with no gene match: 7. The CDR3 loop spans 16 amino acids. CDR3 residues: CASSLREASGDNEQFF. CDR3 nucleotide sequence: TGCGCCAGCAGCTTGCGGGAAGCTAGCGGGGACAATGAGCAGTTCTTC.

The gene calls are TRBV3-1 (or the pseudogene TRBV3-2) and TRBJ2-7; the D gene is possibly TRBD1 (6 bases). V lost 5 bases and J lost 2, with 16 bases in between. This CDR3 contains 15 residues. Germline CDR1 is LGHDT and CDR2 is YNNKEL (reference sequence). CDR3 DNA sequence: TGTGCCAGCAGCGCAGGACAGCAGCCAGCCTACGAGCAGTACTTC. This encodes CASSAGQQPAYEQYF.

The genes are TRBV7-9 and TRBJ2-1; no clear D. CDR1 is SEHNR, CDR2 FQNEAQ, per germline (reference sequence). Trimming cost V 1 base and J 8 bases, with 9 bases left between them. This CDR3 is 13 amino acids long. This CDR3 is CASSLVPVDEQFF. The CDR3 DNA sequence: TGTGCCAGCAGCTTAGTCCCGGTAGATGAGCAGTTCTTC.